Below, one T cell receptor beta chain is given with its context. The antigen remains undetermined. This sample was included in a study of shared clonotypes between healthy human individuals. In the study overall: Three CD4 naive, three CD4 memory, two CD8 naive and one CD8 memory plate were used per donor. Study results and caveats: Only blood samples were collected, and tissue repertoires likely differ. Compared with memory subsets, naive subsets generally had larger estimated richness.

Data came from immunoSEQ multiplex PCR; TCRdb stores just in-frame clones and leaves some out. The sample includes just over 2,000,000 clones, 85% to 95% of them seen just once. The germline gives CDR1 MNHEY, CDR2 SVGAGI. V gave up 5 bases and J gave up 3 bases, with 13 bases separating them. The CDR3 is 14 amino acids. The genes are TRBV6-5 and TRBJ2-5, with D perhaps matching TRBD1 or TRBD2 (5 bases each). This clonotype was sampled from a man between 18 and 29 years old in good health. The sample consisted of naive CD4+ T cells sorted from blood. Subset: CD45RA+ positively selected. The CDR3 bases are TGTGCCAGCAGTCGTTCAAGGGGAGAAGAGACCCAGTACTTC. Translated, it gives CASSRSRGEETQYF.